This TCR beta chain was obtained from a study of cytomegalovirus exposure and HLA in healthy donors. Some clones are missing from TCRdb's copy, which holds only in-frame ones; the method was immunoSEQ multiplex PCR. This table holds some 130,000 clones, around 80% found once. Concerning this clone: Its antigen is undetermined. Germline and junction disagree at one end, which may indicate a read error.

The study, taken as a whole, reports: Accounts indicate the classifier identified cytomegalovirus status with strong specificity and sensitivity. Most TCR sequences were uncommon, yet certain public TCRs appeared in many donors.

The CDR3 is made up of 12 amino acids. Germline values: CDR1 SNHLY, CDR2 FYNNEI. The TCR was taken from a man aged 25-45 years in good health and CMV-seropositive. The specimen was PBMCs. The chain links TRBV2 to TRBJ2-1, with 8 bases identical to TRBD2. CDR3 region: CASSLWGTSGIF. CDR3 DNA: TGTGCCAGCAGTCTCTGGGGTACTAGCGGAATCTTC. The whole variable domain, remainder taken from reference TRBV2 and TRBJ2-1, is EPEVTQTPSHQVTQMGQEVILRCVPISNHLYFYWYRQILGQKVEFLVSFYNNEISEKSEIFDDQFSVERPDGSNFTLKIRSTKLEDSAMYFCASSLWGTSGIFGPGTRLTVL.